The next 15 T cell receptor beta chains were all read from a single sample in a study of blood T cell repertoires in COVID-19. TCRdb's table, derived via immunoSEQ multiplex PCR, lists solely in-frame clones and lacks some. The sample contains hundreds of thousands of clones, 85% of which appear only once. Sequencing was carried out using peripheral blood. The receptors originated from a man between 40 and 49 years old with acute or convalescent COVID-19.

CDR3 amino acids: CASSGKDSISYEQYF. The DNA for the CDR3 is TGTGCCAGTAGTGGGAAGGACAGTATCTCCTACGAGCAGTACTTC. This chain joins TRBV19 and TRBJ2-7; a weak D match, TRBD1 (6 bases). V was shortened by 5 bases and J by 0 bases, with 14 bases between the two germline ends. The CDR3 is 15 amino acids. Germline values: CDR1 LNHDA, CDR2 SQIVND (reference sequence). The whole variable domain, filled in from reference TRBV19 and TRBJ2-7, reads DGGITQSPKYLFRKEGQNVTLSCEQNLNHDAMYWYRQDPGQGLRLIYYSQIVNDFQKGDIAEGYSVSREKKESFPLTVTSAQKNPTAFYLCASSGKDSISYEQYFGPGTRLTVT.

This chain uses TRBV14 with TRBJ2-7, with D maybe TRBD1 (5 bases). V shed 0 bases and J shed 2 bases, with 11 bases lying between them. The CDR3 sequence is 15 residues long. Germline values: CDR1 SGHDN, CDR2 FVKESK. The CDR3 region has the DNA TGTGCCAGCAGCCAAGAAGGATGGGGCGCCTACGAGCAGTACTTC. It translates to CASSQEGWGAYEQYF.

The chain recombines TRBV6-5 with TRBJ2-1; D is perhaps TRBD1 (6 bases). The V gene lost 6 bases and the J gene lost 8 bases, with 14 bases spanning the gap. The CDR3 spans 13 residues. Germline V lookup: CDR1 MNHEY, CDR2 SVGAGI. In DNA, the CDR3 is TGTGCCAGCAGGAACCCAGGGGTCCATGAGCAGTTCTTC. Translation gives CASRNPGVHEQFF.

The V and J genes are TRBV7-8 and TRBJ1-5, with 9 bases matching TRBD1. Germline lookup yields CDR1 SGHVS and CDR2 FQNEAQ. V was clipped by 3 bases and J by 4 bases; unmatched bases: 4. This CDR3 has 15 amino acids. For the CDR3, the DNA is TGTGCCAGCAGCTTGGACAGGGGACGGAATCAGCCCCAGCATTTT. As protein: CASSLDRGRNQPQHF. The full variable domain, completed using reference TRBV7-8 and TRBJ1-5, is GAGVSQSPRYKVAKRGQDVALRCDPISGHVSLFWYQQALGQGPEFLTYFQNEAQLDKSGLPSDRFFAERPEGSVSTLKIQRTQQEDSAVYLCASSLDRGRNQPQHFGDGTRLSIL.

The CDR3 DNA follows: TGTGCCAGCAGCGCCTCGGACAGCTCTGGGGAGCAGTACTTC. Translation gives CASSASDSSGEQYF. V is TRBV7-6 and J is TRBJ2-7; possible D gene TRBD1, 6 bases. From germline, CDR1 is SGHVS and CDR2 FNYEAQ. V was clipped by 5 bases and J by 7 bases, with 18 bases between them. This CDR3 has 14 residues.

This rearrangement joins TRBV7-2 to TRBJ2-5; no firm D call. Per germline, CDR1 SGHTA and CDR2 FQGNSA. V shed 0 bases and J shed 7 bases, with 9 bases lying between them. The CDR3 has 13 residues. The CDR3 sequence: CASSLAGSGTQYF. CDR3 bases: TGTGCCAGCAGCTTAGCAGGTTCAGGGACCCAGTACTTC.

V usage is TRBV15 and J usage is TRBJ2-7; D might be TRBD2 (5 bases). CDR1 and CDR2 (germline): LNHNV, YYDKDF (reference sequence). This CDR3 region has 14 residues. Trimming removed 5 bases at V and 5 bases at J, with 16 bases between. This CDR3 is CATSRVGSRDEQYF. The CDR3 DNA follows: TGTGCCACCAGCCGGGTCGGGTCGAGGGACGAGCAGTACTTC.

CDR3 nucleotide sequence: TGTGCCACCAGTGCAGTAAGGGGGCGGTATGGCTACACCTTC. It specifies CATSAVRGRYGYTF. This chain joins TRBV24-1 and TRBJ1-2; 7 bases line up with TRBD1. This CDR3 region has 14 residues. Germline-derived CDR1 and CDR2 are KGHDR and SFDVKD. The junction had 7 bases not matched to a gene; V was cut back by 5 bases and J by 5 bases.

V is TRBV6-1 and J is TRBJ1-2; D uncertain. The V gene lost 3 bases and the J gene lost 8 bases, with 13 bases spanning the gap. This CDR3 has 13 residues. Germline CDR1 MNHNS, CDR2 SASEGT. The CDR3 DNA sequence: TGTGCCAGCAGTGACCCGACAAGCCCGGGCTACACCTTC. Its protein product is CASSDPTSPGYTF.

The chain carries TRBV7-2 and TRBJ1-2; tentatively, D is TRBD1 (5 bases). The CDR3 covers 14 residues. Germline lookup yields CDR1 SGHTA and CDR2 FQGNSA. With 4 bases removed from V and 7 bases from J, the gap between germline ends came to 16 bases. DNA of the CDR3: TGTGCCAGCAGCTCTACGTGGGGAAGGGGTGGCTACACCTTC. Amino acid sequence: CASSSTWGRGGYTF.

This clone was detected once. This sequence joins TRBV30 and TRBJ2-2; possible D gene TRBD1, 5 bases. V gave up 5 bases and J gave up 8 bases, with 18 bases separating them. Germline V CDR1 and CDR2: GTSNPN, SVGIG (reference sequence). The CDR3 extends over 14 amino acids. CDR3 region: CAWAGHRTLGELFF. Written as DNA, the CDR3 is TGTGCCTGGGCAGGGCACCGAACTCTTGGGGAGCTGTTTTTT.

This chain links TRBV2 with TRBJ1-3; D is possibly TRBD1 (5 bases). Germline-derived CDR1 and CDR2 are SNHLY and FYNNEI. The CDR3 runs to 15 residues. V lost 3 bases, J lost 0 bases, and 9 bases lay in between. The CDR3 DNA reads as TGTGCCAGCAGTGACTGGGGGGTCTCTGGAAACACCATATATTTT. This gives the protein CASSDWGVSGNTIYF.

The chain links TRBV3-1 (or the pseudogene TRBV3-2) to TRBJ2-7; D might be TRBD2 (6 bases). V was trimmed by 4 bases and J by 1 base, leaving 11 bases between them. Germline lookup yields CDR1 LGHDT and CDR2 YNNKEL (reference sequence). The CDR3 extends over 14 amino acids. The CDR3 nucleotides read TGTGCCAGCAGCCCGCGGGAACTGTCCTACGAGCAGTACTTC. It translates to CASSPRELSYEQYF.

The chain combines TRBV30 with TRBJ1-1; no firm D call. This CDR3 comprises 14 residues. Germline V CDR1 and CDR2: GTSNPN, SVGIG (reference sequence). V shed 0 bases and J shed 6 bases, with 14 bases lying between them. Here the CDR3 DNA reads TGTGCCTGGAGTGTACGAGGGATTTGGGCTGAAGCTTTCTTT. Residues: CAWSVRGIWAEAFF.

V gene TRBV28 combines with J gene TRBJ1-6, with 8 nucleotides matching TRBD1. Looked up from germline, CDR1 is MDHEN and CDR2 is SYDVKM. This CDR3 is built from 16 residues. With 4 bases clipped from V and 1 base from J, the junction kept 3 bases outside the gene matches. CDR3 DNA sequence: TGTGCCAGCAGTTCCACAGGGGGTTCCTATAATTCACCCCTCCACTTT. It specifies CASSSTGGSYNSPLHF.